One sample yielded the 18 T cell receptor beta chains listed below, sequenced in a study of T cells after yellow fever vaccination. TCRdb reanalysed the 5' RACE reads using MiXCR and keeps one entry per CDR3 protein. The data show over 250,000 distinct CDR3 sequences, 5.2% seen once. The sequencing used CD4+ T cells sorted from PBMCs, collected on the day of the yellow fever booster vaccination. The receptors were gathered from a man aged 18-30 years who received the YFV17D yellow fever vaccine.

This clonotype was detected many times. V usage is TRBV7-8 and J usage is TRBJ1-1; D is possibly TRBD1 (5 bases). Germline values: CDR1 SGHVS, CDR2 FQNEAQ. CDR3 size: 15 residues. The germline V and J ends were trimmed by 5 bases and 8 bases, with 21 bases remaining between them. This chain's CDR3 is CASSPLKGTSREAFF. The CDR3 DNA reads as TGTGCCAGCAGCCCCCTAAAGGGGACCTCCCGGGAAGCTTTCTTT.

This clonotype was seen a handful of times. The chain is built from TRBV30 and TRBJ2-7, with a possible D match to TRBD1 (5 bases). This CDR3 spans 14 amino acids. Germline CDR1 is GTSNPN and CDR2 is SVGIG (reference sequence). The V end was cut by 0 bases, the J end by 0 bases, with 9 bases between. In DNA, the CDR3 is TGTGCCTGGAGTGTAGGTGGGGCCTCCTACGAGCAGTACTTC. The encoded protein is CAWSVGGASYEQYF. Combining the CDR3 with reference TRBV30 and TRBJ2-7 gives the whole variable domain SQTIHQWPATLVQPVGSPLSLECTVEGTSNPNLYWYRQAAGRGLQLLFYSVGIGQISSEVPQNLSASRPQDRQFILSSKKLLLSDSGFYLCAWSVGGASYEQYFGPGTRLTVT.

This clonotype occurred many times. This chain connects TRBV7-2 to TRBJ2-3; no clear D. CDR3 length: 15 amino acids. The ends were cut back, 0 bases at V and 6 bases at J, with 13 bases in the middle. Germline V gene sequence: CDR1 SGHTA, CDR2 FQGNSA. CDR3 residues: CASSLALLESDTQYF. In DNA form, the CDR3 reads TGTGCCAGCAGCTTAGCCCTCCTGGAGTCGGATACGCAGTATTTT.

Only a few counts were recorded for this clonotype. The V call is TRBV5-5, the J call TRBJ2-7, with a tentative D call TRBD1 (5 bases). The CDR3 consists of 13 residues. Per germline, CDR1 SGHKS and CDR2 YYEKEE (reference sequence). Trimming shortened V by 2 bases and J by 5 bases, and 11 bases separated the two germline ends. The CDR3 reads CASSLFGANEQYV. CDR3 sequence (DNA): TGTGCCAGCAGCTTATTTGGGGCCAACGAGCAGTACGTC.

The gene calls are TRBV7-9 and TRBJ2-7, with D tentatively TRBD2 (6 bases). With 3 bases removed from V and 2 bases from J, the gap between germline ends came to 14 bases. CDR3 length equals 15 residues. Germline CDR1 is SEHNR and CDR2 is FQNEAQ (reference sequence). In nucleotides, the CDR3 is TGTGCCAGCAGCTTTCGGCCCGGGGGACCCTACGAGCAGTACGTC. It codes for CASSFRPGGPYEQYV.

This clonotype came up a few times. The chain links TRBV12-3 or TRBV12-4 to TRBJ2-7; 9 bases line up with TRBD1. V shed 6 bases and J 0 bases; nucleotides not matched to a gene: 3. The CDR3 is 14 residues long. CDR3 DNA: TGTGCCAGCAGGGGGACAGGGAGCTCCTACGAGCAGTACTTC. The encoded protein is CASRGTGSSYEQYF.

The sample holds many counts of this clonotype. CDR3 nucleotide sequence: TGTGCCAGCAGCTTTATTGGCTGGAAAAATGAAAAACTGTTTTTT. This gives the protein CASSFIGWKNEKLFF. This chain uses TRBV7-2 with TRBJ1-4; D gene ambiguous. This CDR3 spans 15 amino acids. In germline, CDR1 is SGHTA, CDR2 FQGNSA. Trimming removed 3 bases at V and 5 bases at J, with 13 bases between.

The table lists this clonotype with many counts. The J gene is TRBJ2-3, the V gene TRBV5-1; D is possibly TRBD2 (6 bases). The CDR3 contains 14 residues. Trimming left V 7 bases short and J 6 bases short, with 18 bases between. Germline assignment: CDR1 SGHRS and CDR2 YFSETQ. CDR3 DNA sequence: TGCGCCAGCCGGTCAGGGACTTTCTTGGATACGCAGTATTTT. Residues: CASRSGTFLDTQYF. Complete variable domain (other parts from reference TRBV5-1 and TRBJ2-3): KAGVTQTPRYLIKTRGQQVTLSCSPISGHRSVSWYQQTPGQGLQFLFEYFSETQRNKGNFPGRFSGRQFSNSRSEMNVSTLELGDSALYLCASRSGTFLDTQYFGPGTRLTVL.

As DNA, the CDR3 is TGTGCCAGTAGTAATAGCGGGGGAGCCGGGTTCTACTTC. Encoded protein: CASSNSGGAGFYF. The chain recombines TRBV19 with TRBJ2-7; 9 bases align to TRBD2. Trimming took 4 bases from V and 13 from J; bases not matched to a gene: 11. CDR1 and CDR2 (germline): LNHDA, SQIVND (reference sequence). This CDR3 comprises 13 residues.

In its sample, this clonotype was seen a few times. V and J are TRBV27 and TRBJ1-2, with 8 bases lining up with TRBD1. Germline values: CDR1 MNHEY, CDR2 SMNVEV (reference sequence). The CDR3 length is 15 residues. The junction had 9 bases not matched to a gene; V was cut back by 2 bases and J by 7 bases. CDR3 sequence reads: CASSLLGQGTIGYTF. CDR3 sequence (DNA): TGTGCCAGCAGTTTACTTGGACAGGGAACTATTGGCTACACCTTC.

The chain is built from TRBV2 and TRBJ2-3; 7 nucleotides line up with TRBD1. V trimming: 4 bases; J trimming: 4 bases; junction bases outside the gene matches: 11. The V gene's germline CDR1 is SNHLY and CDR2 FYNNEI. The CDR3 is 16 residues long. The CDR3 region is CASSVEKGARSDTQYF. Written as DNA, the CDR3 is TGTGCCAGCAGTGTGGAGAAGGGGGCGAGATCAGATACGCAGTATTTT.

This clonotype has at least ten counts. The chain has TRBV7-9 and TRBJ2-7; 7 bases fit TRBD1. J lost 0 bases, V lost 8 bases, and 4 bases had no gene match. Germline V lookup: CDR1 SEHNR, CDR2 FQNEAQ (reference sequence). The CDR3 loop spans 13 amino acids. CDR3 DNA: TGTGCCAGCGGACAGGAGAGCTCCTACGAGCAGTACGTC. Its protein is CASGQESSYEQYV.

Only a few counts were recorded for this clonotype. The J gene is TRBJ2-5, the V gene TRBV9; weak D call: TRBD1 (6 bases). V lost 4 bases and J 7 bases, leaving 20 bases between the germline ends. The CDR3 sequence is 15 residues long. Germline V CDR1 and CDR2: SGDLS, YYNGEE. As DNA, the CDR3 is TGTGCCAGCAGCTCCGCGGACAGCGATCTCGGGACCCAGTACTTC. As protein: CASSSADSDLGTQYF.

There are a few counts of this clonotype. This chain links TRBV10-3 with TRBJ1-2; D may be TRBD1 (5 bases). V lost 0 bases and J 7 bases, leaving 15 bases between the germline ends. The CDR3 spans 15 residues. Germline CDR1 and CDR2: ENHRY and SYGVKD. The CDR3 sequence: CAISESVRDSGGYTF. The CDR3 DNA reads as TGTGCCATCAGTGAGTCGGTCAGGGACTCGGGTGGCTACACCTTC.

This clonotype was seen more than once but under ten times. CDR3 DNA sequence: TGTGCCAGCAGCTTGACAGGGGTCAGCACAGATACGCAGTATTTT. Protein sequence: CASSLTGVSTDTQYF. The V and J genes are TRBV5-4 and TRBJ2-3; 7 positions agree with TRBD1. The length of the CDR3 is 15 residues. The germline CDR1 and CDR2 sequences are SGHNT and YYREEE (reference sequence). The V gene end was trimmed by 1 base and the J gene end by 0 bases; junction bases not matched to a gene: 2.

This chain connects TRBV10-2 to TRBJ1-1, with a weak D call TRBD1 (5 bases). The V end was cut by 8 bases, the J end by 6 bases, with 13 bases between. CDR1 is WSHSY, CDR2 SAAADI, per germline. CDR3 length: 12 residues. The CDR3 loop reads CASWGDQSEAFF. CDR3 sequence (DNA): TGCGCCAGCTGGGGGGATCAGTCTGAAGCTTTCTTT.

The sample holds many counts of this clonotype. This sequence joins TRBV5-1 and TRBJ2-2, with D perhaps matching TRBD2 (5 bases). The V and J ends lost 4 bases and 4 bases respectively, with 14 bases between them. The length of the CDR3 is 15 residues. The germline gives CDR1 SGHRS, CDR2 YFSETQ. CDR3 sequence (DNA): TGCGCCAGCAGCACCTCACAAGCGGTCACCGGGGAGCTGTTTTTT. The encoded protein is CASSTSQAVTGELFF.

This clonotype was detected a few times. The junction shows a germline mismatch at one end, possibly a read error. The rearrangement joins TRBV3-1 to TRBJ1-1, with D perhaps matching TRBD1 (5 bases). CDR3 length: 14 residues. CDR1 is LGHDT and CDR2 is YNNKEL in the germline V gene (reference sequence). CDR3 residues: CASNQGLGVTEAFF. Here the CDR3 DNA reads TGTGCCAGCAACCAAGGCCTAGGGGTCACTGAAGCTTTCTTT.